This entry describes one T cell receptor (beta chain). The sample belongs to a study of blood T cell repertoires in COVID-19. The germline V gene encodes CDR1 MNHEY and CDR2 SVGAGI. The germline V and J ends were trimmed by 5 bases and 7 bases, with 11 bases remaining between them. The CDR3 is 12 amino acids. Method: immunoSEQ multiplex PCR; TCRdb's copy keeps in-frame clones and lacks some. Of fewer than 500,000 clones listed, around 87% were seen once; the top ten hold around 1.3%. The chain is built from TRBV6-5 and TRBJ1-2; D is unclear. The clonotype originates from a man aged 25 to 45 who had recovered from COVID-19. Sequencing used PBMCs or T cells enriched from blood (not recorded which). CDR3 sequence: CASSIHRPGYTF. The CDR3, as DNA: TGTGCCAGCAGTATACACCGTCCTGGCTACACCTTC.